A single sample gave rise to the 22 T cell receptor beta chains below, sequenced in a study of T cells in Graves' hyperthyroidism and ophthalmopathy (dated by TCRdb to the late 2010s). The library came from multiplex PCR. Sequencing was carried out with an Illumina HiSeq 2000. Amplification of TCR beta CDR3 regions was carried out from RNA transcripts. For the first round of RT-PCR on the TCR CDR3, the HTBI primer set was used together with the Qiagen OneStep RT-PCR kit. TCRdb reanalyzed the raw reads on its own, using fastp at Q25 for trimming and MiXCR for clone calling, and kept in-frame beta chains. Here each entry gathers all rows of one CDR3 protein and keeps the most common genes and DNA. A total of 470,000 or so distinct CDR3 sequences appear in this sample, under 25% of them only once. About 25% of the sample belongs to the ten largest clones. Sequenced material: blood. The receptors were gathered from a man aged 18 to 30 with Graves' hyperthyroidism.

Notes on this clonotype: With a much larger clone just one base away, this may be a read error. Lacking the conserved final phenylalanine or tryptophan, this CDR3 likely reflects a read error. The chain is built from TRBV6-1 and TRBJ2-7; TRBD1 matches 7 bases. Trimming took 7 bases from V and 5 from J; bases not matched to a gene: 5. Per the germline V gene, CDR1 is MNHNS and CDR2 is SASEGT. The CDR3 length is 12 residues. The CDR3 DNA follows: TGTGCCAGCATTCCGGACAGGCACGAGCAGTACTTG. Encoded protein: CASIPDRHEQYL.

This clonotype was seen at least ten times. The rearrangement uses TRBV12-3 or TRBV12-4 and TRBJ2-5, with D tentatively TRBD2 (7 bases). CDR3 length equals 18 residues. V gave up 1 base and J gave up 2 bases, with 20 bases separating them. The CDR3 is CASSLELWGGHPQETQYF. CDR3 in DNA: TGTGCCAGCAGTTTAGAATTATGGGGGGGCCATCCGCAAGAGACCCAGTACTTC.

The CDR3 loop is CASSSAQATNYGYTF. The CDR3 DNA follows: TGTGCCAGCAGCTCAGCACAGGCAACTAACTATGGCTACACCTTC. The chain joins TRBV7-9 to TRBJ1-2, with D possibly being TRBD1 (5 bases). The CDR3 runs to 15 residues. Trimming pared 4 bases from V and 0 bases from J, leaving 12 bases between. Germline V gene lookup returns CDR1 SEHNR and CDR2 FQNEAQ (reference sequence).

The sample holds many counts of this clonotype. The chain uses TRBV28 and TRBJ1-1, with TRBD1 identical over 8 bases. Per the germline V gene, CDR1 is MDHEN and CDR2 is SYDVKM. The CDR3 totals 16 residues. Trimming cost V 3 bases and J 3 bases; bases outside gene matches: 9. The CDR3 loop is CASSFYLRGLDTEAFF. The CDR3 DNA sequence: TGTGCCAGCAGTTTCTATCTCAGGGGGCTGGACACTGAAGCTTTCTTT.

In its sample, this clonotype was seen many times. The V call is TRBV6-1, the J call TRBJ1-1; 7 nucleotides line up with TRBD1. Germline V gene lookup returns CDR1 MNHNS and CDR2 SASEGT. The CDR3 loop spans 17 amino acids. The junction had 8 bases not matched to a gene; V was cut back by 1 base and J by 0 bases. CDR3 nucleotide sequence: TGTGCCAGCAGTGAAGTCCTCTTTGGACAGGTGAACACTGAAGCTTTCTTT. This encodes CASSEVLFGQVNTEAFF.

This clonotype has only a few counts. This chain uses TRBV7-9 with TRBJ1-3; D gene unclear. Germline CDR1 SEHNR, CDR2 FQNEAQ (reference sequence). The CDR3 loop spans 15 amino acids. Trimming pared 3 bases from V and 8 bases from J, leaving 17 bases between. The CDR3: CASSFLDPSYDTIYF. The CDR3 DNA reads TGTGCCAGCAGCTTCCTCGACCCTTCGTACGACACCATATATTTT.

The chain employs TRBV3-1 and TRBJ2-7, with TRBD2 as a possible D gene (5 bases). CDR3 length: 14 residues. V lost 0 bases and J lost 7, with 13 bases in between. CDR1 is LGHDT and CDR2 is YNNKEL in the germline V gene (reference sequence). CDR3 loop: CASSQDPGEGEQYF. The CDR3 coding sequence is TGTGCCAGCAGCCAAGATCCCGGGGAAGGAGAGCAGTACTTC.

The chain recombines TRBV11-3 with TRBJ2-7, with TRBD2 matching over 7 bases. CDR1 is SGHNT, CDR2 YENEEA, per germline. The CDR3 runs 14 residues. The V segment lost 6 bases and the J segment 3 bases; nucleotides outside the gene matches: 8. CDR3 in amino acids: CASSQAGDRYEQYF. The CDR3 nucleotides read TGTGCCAGCAGTCAGGCGGGGGACCGCTACGAGCAGTACTTC.

The chain employs TRBV2 and TRBJ2-7; D ambiguous. Germline V lookup: CDR1 SNHLY, CDR2 FYNNEI. Trimming took off 3 bases at V and 2 bases at J, with 8 bases between the two ends. This CDR3 is 13 amino acids long. This CDR3 is CASSESPAYEQYF. The DNA for the CDR3 is TGTGCCAGCAGTGAGTCCCCAGCCTACGAGCAGTACTTC.

The gene calls are TRBV10-2 and TRBJ2-3; TRBD1 is a possible D gene (5 bases). The CDR3 has 15 amino acids. The V gene's germline CDR1 is WSHSY and CDR2 SAAADI. The V gene lost 2 bases and the J gene lost 4 bases, with 13 bases spanning the gap. CDR3 region: CASSEVGRDSDTQYF. CDR3 DNA sequence: TGCGCCAGCAGTGAGGTGGGCAGGGATTCAGATACGCAGTATTTT.

The V gene is TRBV5-4, the J gene TRBJ1-2; D remains unclear. This CDR3 has 13 residues. Germline loops: CDR1 SGHNT, CDR2 YYREEE (reference sequence). Between the trimmed V and J ends, which lost 1 base and 8 bases, there was a span of 12 bases. For the CDR3, the DNA is TGTGCCAGCAGCTTGATGTATGGAGGCGGCTACACCTTC. Amino acids: CASSLMYGGGYTF. Complete variable domain (other parts from reference TRBV5-4 and TRBJ1-2): ETGVTQSPTHLIKTRGQQVTLRCSSQSGHNTVSWYQQALGQGPQFIFQYYREEENGRGNFPPRFSGLQFPNYSSELNVNALELDDSALYLCASSLMYGGGYTFGSGTRLTVV.

This clonotype has just a few counts. V is TRBV6-5 and J is TRBJ1-1; 7 bases match TRBD1. CDR3 length: 14 residues. Germline CDR1 is MNHEY and CDR2 is SVGAGI. Germline trimming cut 2 bases from V and 5 bases from J; bases unmatched to any gene: 5. The CDR3 loop reads CASSYEGAETEAFF. The CDR3 bases are TGTGCCAGCAGTTACGAGGGGGCGGAAACTGAAGCTTTCTTT.

This chain links TRBV12-3 or TRBV12-4 with TRBJ1-2; D gene uncertain. The germline V and J ends were trimmed by 5 bases and 5 bases, with 15 bases remaining between them. This CDR3 region has 14 residues. The CDR3 DNA reads as TGTGCCAGCAGTGATAGTCCAAGGTGGTATGGCTACACCTTC. Translating gives CASSDSPRWYGYTF.

This clonotype was counted ten times or more. V and J are TRBV6-1 and TRBJ2-2, with a tentative D call TRBD1 (5 bases). CDR1 and CDR2 from the germline V gene are MNHNS and SASEGT. Trimming shortened V by 7 bases and J by 6 bases, and 9 bases separated the two germline ends. This CDR3 spans 12 amino acids. CDR3: CASTETAGELFF. The DNA for the CDR3 is TGTGCCAGCACTGAGACAGCCGGGGAGCTGTTTTTT.

This clonotype was detected many times. The chain uses TRBV6-1 and TRBJ1-1, with no clear D. CDR1 is MNHNS and CDR2 is SASEGT in the germline V gene. The CDR3 loop spans 13 amino acids. Deletions cut 5 bases from V and 11 bases from J, with 18 bases between. CDR3: CASSRGLVSLAFF. The CDR3 region has the DNA TGTGCCAGCAGTAGAGGGCTGGTCAGTTTGGCTTTCTTT.

This clonotype was counted ten times or more. The chain combines TRBV2 with TRBJ2-7, with TRBD1 as a possible D gene (5 bases). This CDR3 has 14 amino acids. Germline V gene data show CDR1 as SNHLY and CDR2 as FYNNEI. V shed 2 bases and J shed 0 bases, with 8 bases lying between them. CDR3 in DNA: TGTGCCAGCAGTGAAAGGGGCAGCTCCTACGAGCAGTACTTC. Its translation is CASSERGSSYEQYF.

This clonotype has just a few counts. This chain joins TRBV11-1 and TRBJ1-3; 7 bases map to TRBD1. Germline V gene data show CDR1 as SGHAT and CDR2 as FQDESV (reference sequence). After removal of 1 base from V and 4 bases from J, the junction contained 7 bases not matched to a gene. The CDR3 spans 16 residues. For the CDR3, the DNA is TGTGCCAGCAGCTTAGGCGACAGGGCGGAGGGAAACACCATATATTTT. Its protein is CASSLGDRAEGNTIYF. Full variable domain (rest looked up from reference TRBV11-1 and TRBJ1-3): EAEVAQSPRYKITEKSQAVAFWCDPISGHATLYWYRQILGQGPELLVQFQDESVVDDSQLPKDRFSAERLKGVDSTLKIQPAELGDSAMYLCASSLGDRAEGNTIYFGEGSWLTVV.

A remark on this clonotype: The junction departs from germline at one end; a sequencing error may be responsible. The gene calls are TRBV20-1 and TRBJ1-1; D ambiguous. The CDR3 has 11 amino acids. Per the germline V gene, CDR1 is DFQATT and CDR2 is SNEGSKA (reference sequence). In DNA form, the CDR3 reads TGCAGTGCTAGAGATCTGGCGGAAGCTTGCTTT. This encodes CSARDLAEACF.

This clonotype has ten or more counts. This sequence joins TRBV28 and TRBJ1-1; TRBD1 is a possible D gene (5 bases). From germline, CDR1 is MDHEN and CDR2 SYDVKM. The CDR3 is 13 amino acids. Trimming cost V 2 bases and J 6 bases, with 10 bases left between them. CDR3 sequence reads: CASSLPGRAEAFF. The CDR3 DNA is TGTGCCAGCAGTTTACCGGGCAGGGCTGAAGCTTTCTTT. The full variable domain, completed using reference TRBV28 and TRBJ1-1, is DVKVTQSSRYLVKRTGEKVFLECVQDMDHENMFWYRQDPGLGLRLIYFSYDVKMKEKGDIPEGYSVSREKKERFSLILESASTNQTSMYLCASSLPGRAEAFFGQGTRLTVV.

CDR3 sequence reads: CASSSRGTNYGYTF. The CDR3 DNA is TGTGCCAGCAGTTCTAGAGGGACCAACTATGGCTACACCTTC. V is TRBV27 and J is TRBJ1-2; D perhaps matches TRBD1 (5 bases). Germline CDR1 reads MNHEY; CDR2 reads SMNVEV (reference sequence). Trimming took off 4 bases at V and 2 bases at J, with 11 bases between the two ends. The CDR3 consists of 14 residues.

In its sample, this clonotype was seen a few times. The V gene is TRBV15, the J gene TRBJ2-5; D may correspond to TRBD1 or TRBD2 (5 bases each). The CDR3 totals 17 residues. The V end lost 0 bases, the J end lost 1 base, and 15 bases lay between the germline ends. Germline CDR1 LNHNV, CDR2 YYDKDF (reference sequence). The CDR3 protein is CATSRDSGPGGQETQYF. CDR3 nucleotides: TGTGCCACCAGCAGAGATTCGGGACCTGGGGGCCAAGAGACCCAGTACTTC. Looking up the rest from reference TRBV15 and TRBJ2-5 gives the full variable domain: DAMVIQNPRYQVTQFGKPVTLSCSQTLNHNVMYWYQQKSSQAPKLLFHYYDKDFNNEADTPDNFQSRRPNTSFCFLDIRSPGLGDTAMYLCATSRDSGPGGQETQYFGPGTRLLVL.

This clonotype was counted many times. Being one base from a much bigger clone, this may be a read error. This rearrangement joins TRBV28 to TRBJ1-2; D remains ambiguous. Trimming cost V 6 bases and J 2 bases, with 7 bases left between them. Germline V gene data show CDR1 as MDHEN and CDR2 as SYDVKM. The CDR3 sequence is 12 residues long. CDR3 DNA: TGTGCCAGCAGCCCCCGGAACTATGGCTACACCTTC. Amino acids: CASSPRNYGYTF.